This T cell receptor (beta chain) was identified during a study of T cell repertoires in cytomegalovirus infection. The wider study: Signatures in public TCR beta sequences pointed to both CMV infection and matching HLA type.

In germline, CDR1 is SGHVS, CDR2 FQNEAQ. The length of the CDR3 is 15 residues. V shed 5 bases and J shed 2 bases, with 13 bases lying between them. This clonotype showed up just a few times. The antigen is unknown. TCRdb reanalysed the reads using MiXCR and keeps one entry per CDR3 protein. The table has 450,000 to 650,000 distinct CDR3 sequences, almost 40% seen once; the top ten hold more than 40%. Regarding the study as a whole: Individuals carrying CMV plus the relevant HLA were identified by cumulative frequency of public TCR beta families. Ex vivo, HLA-C-restricted CMV-specific TCR beta clonotypes prevailed over the rest of the response.

The chain recombines TRBV7-8 with TRBJ1-5; no reliable D call. Sequences were derived from cultured PBMCs, sampled from culture after CMV antigen stimulation. The sequence derives from a human donor in good health (CMV status not recorded). Some clones in this sample may be carry-over from other donors' samples. CDR3 in amino acids: CASSLPGWGNQPQHF. CDR3 sequence (DNA): TGTGCCAGCAGCCTCCCCGGTTGGGGCAATCAGCCCCAGCATTTT.